The present TCR beta chain was sequenced within a study of T-cell reconstitution after alpha-beta-depleted transplantation in children. Trimming shortened V by 4 bases and J by 2 bases, and 13 bases separated the two germline ends. In germline, CDR1 is SGHAT, CDR2 FQDESV (reference sequence). The CDR3 covers 15 residues. It was with unique molecular identifiers that the TCRbeta library was prepared. TCRdb re-called the PCR reads through MiXCR, storing one row per CDR3 protein. The sample holds more than 200,000 distinct CDR3 sequences; 7.5% to 10% are singletons and the top ten take 5% to 6%. The clonotype was recovered from a human donor who donated a stem cell graft to a child with SCID. The chain has TRBV11-1 and TRBJ2-3, with D perhaps matching TRBD1 (7 bases). The source was PBMCs from the stem cell graft donor, collected from the stem cell graft. The CDR3 DNA sequence: TGTGCCAGCAGCTCGGAGGGACAGCTCACAGATACGCAGTATTTT. Encoded protein: CASSSEGQLTDTQYF.